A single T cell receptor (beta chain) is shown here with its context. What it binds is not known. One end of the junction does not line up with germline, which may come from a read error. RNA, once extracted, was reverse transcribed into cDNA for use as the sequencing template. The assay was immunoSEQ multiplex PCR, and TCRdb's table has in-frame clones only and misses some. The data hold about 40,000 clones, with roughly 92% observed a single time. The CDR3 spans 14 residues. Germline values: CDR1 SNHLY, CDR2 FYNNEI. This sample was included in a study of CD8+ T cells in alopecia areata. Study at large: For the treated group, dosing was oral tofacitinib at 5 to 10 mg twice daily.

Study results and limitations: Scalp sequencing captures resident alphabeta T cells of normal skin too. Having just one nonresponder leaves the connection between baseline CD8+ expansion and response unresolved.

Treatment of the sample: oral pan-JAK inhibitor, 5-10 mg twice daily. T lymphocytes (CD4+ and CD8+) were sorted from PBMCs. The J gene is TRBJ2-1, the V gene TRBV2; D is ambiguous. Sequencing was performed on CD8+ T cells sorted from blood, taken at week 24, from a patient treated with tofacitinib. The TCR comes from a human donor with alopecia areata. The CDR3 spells CASRVGGSYSEQFF. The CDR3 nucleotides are TGTGCCAGCAGAGTGGGTGGATCCTACAGTGAGCAGTTCTTC.